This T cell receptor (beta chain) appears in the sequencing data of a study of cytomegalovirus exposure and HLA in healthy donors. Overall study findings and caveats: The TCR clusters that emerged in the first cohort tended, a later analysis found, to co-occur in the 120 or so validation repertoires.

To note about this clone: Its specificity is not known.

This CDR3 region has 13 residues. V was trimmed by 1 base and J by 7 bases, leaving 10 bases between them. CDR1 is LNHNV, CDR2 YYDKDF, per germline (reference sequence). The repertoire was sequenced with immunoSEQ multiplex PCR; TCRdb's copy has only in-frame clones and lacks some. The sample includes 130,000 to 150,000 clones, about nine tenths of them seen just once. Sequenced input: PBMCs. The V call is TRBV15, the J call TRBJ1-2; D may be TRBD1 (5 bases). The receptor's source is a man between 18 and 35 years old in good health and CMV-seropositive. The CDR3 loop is CATSRGGDSGYTF. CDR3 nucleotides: TGTGCCACCAGCAGAGGGGGCGATTCTGGCTACACCTTC.